These 22 T cell receptor beta chains originate from one sample sequenced in a study of cytomegalovirus exposure and HLA in healthy donors. The method was immunoSEQ multiplex PCR; TCRdb's version includes in-frame clones alone and lacks a portion of them. The sample lists around 230,000 clones, around 87% occurring once. Sequencing was carried out using PBMCs. The source is a woman aged 25-40 years in good health and CMV-seropositive.

This clone was observed a few times. This CDR3 reads CASSSTGIEQYF. The CDR3 region has the DNA TGTGCCAGTAGTTCTACGGGGATCGAGCAGTACTTC. This chain connects TRBV19 to TRBJ2-7; D perhaps matches TRBD2 (5 bases). Trimming pared 5 bases from V and 6 bases from J, leaving 11 bases between. Germline V gene lookup returns CDR1 LNHDA and CDR2 SQIVND (reference sequence). This CDR3 comprises 12 residues. Supplemented by reference TRBV19 and TRBJ2-7, the full variable domain reads DGGITQSPKYLFRKEGQNVTLSCEQNLNHDAMYWYRQDPGQGLRLIYYSQIVNDFQKGDIAEGYSVSREKKESFPLTVTSAQKNPTAFYLCASSSTGIEQYFGPGTRLTVT.

This rearrangement joins TRBV27 to TRBJ1-2; 9 positions agree with TRBD1. The germline V gene has CDR1 MNHEY and CDR2 SMNVEV (reference sequence). The CDR3 length is 14 residues. V lost 6 bases, J lost 6 bases, and 8 bases stayed unmatched. The CDR3 is CASRGGTGGDGYTF. In nucleotides, the CDR3 is TGTGCCAGCAGGGGAGGAACAGGGGGCGATGGCTACACCTTC.

The chain has TRBV30 and TRBJ1-5; 7 positions match TRBD1. Germline loops: CDR1 GTSNPN, CDR2 SVGIG (reference sequence). The CDR3 covers 16 residues. V was pared by 4 bases and J by 1 base, with 10 bases of the junction left unmatched. The CDR3 protein is CAWTKGGSKSNQPQHF. In nucleotides, the CDR3 is TGTGCCTGGACCAAAGGGGGCTCAAAGAGCAATCAGCCCCAGCATTTT.

This clone was observed many times. CDR3 bases: TGTGCCAGCTCACCTTCGATAGCGGGTGGCAATGAGCAGTTCTTC. As protein: CASSPSIAGGNEQFF. The chain couples TRBV18 to TRBJ2-1; 7 bases match TRBD2. Germline values: CDR1 KGHSH, CDR2 LQKENI. There are 15 residues in the CDR3. Trimming cost V 3 bases and J 6 bases; bases outside gene matches: 8.

The J gene is TRBJ1-4, the V gene TRBV5-6; 9 bases agree with TRBD1. The CDR3 is 15 amino acids. Losses at the gene ends were 0 bases for V and 8 bases for J; bases not matched to a gene: 5. The V gene's germline CDR1 is SGHDT and CDR2 YYEEEE. CDR3 DNA: TGTGCCAGCAGCTTGGGGACAGGGGATCGGGAAAAACTGTTTTTT. This codes for CASSLGTGDREKLFF.

The rearrangement joins TRBV13 to TRBJ2-2; 7 bases map to TRBD2. This CDR3 region has 14 residues. Germline CDR1 and CDR2: PRHDT and FYEKMQ (reference sequence). V shed 8 bases and J 1 base; nucleotides not matched to a gene: 4. The CDR3 DNA reads TGTGCCAGCCGGGTAGCGGGGAACACCGGGGAGCTGTTTTTT. This translates into CASRVAGNTGELFF.

The chain combines TRBV7-6 with TRBJ2-2, with TRBD2 as a possible D gene (5 bases). Germline CDR1 SGHVS, CDR2 FNYEAQ. CDR3 length: 13 residues. With 4 bases removed from V and 5 bases from J, the gap between germline ends came to 8 bases. In DNA form, the CDR3 reads TGTGCCAGCAGCTCCGCGGGTACCGGGGAGCTGTTTTTT. It is translated as CASSSAGTGELFF.

The chain couples TRBV4-1 to TRBJ1-3; 11 bases are a match to TRBD1. V lost 4 bases to trimming and J lost 4 bases; unmatched junction nucleotides: 9. CDR1 is MGHRA and CDR2 is YSYEKL in the germline V gene. This CDR3 has 17 amino acids. CDR3 amino acids: CASSLDGTGGGGNTIYF. The CDR3 nucleotides are TGCGCCAGCAGCCTCGACGGGACAGGGGGTGGAGGAAACACCATATATTTT.

V is TRBV9 and J is TRBJ1-5, with D uncertain. This CDR3 is 15 amino acids long. The V and J ends lost 4 bases and 5 bases respectively, with 16 bases between them. Germline V lookup: CDR1 SGDLS, CDR2 YYNGEE. CDR3 amino acids: CASSSPFVVDQPQHF. CDR3 DNA sequence: TGTGCCAGCAGCTCCCCTTTTGTCGTCGATCAGCCCCAGCATTTT.

This chain joins TRBV15 and TRBJ2-2, with 12 bases fitting TRBD2. Unmatched junction bases numbered 5, after V lost 0 bases and J lost 6 bases. CDR3 length: 17 residues. The V gene's germline CDR1 is LNHNV and CDR2 YYDKDF (reference sequence). The CDR3 coding sequence is TGTGCCACCAGCAGAGATGGACTAGCGGGAATTGCCGGGGAGCTGTTTTTT. Encoded protein: CATSRDGLAGIAGELFF.

The chain links TRBV5-4 to TRBJ2-7, with D hard to call. Germline V gene lookup returns CDR1 SGHNT and CDR2 YYREEE (reference sequence). The V and J ends lost 1 base and 3 bases respectively, with 14 bases between them. The CDR3 contains 15 residues. The CDR3, as DNA: TGTGCCAGCAGCTTGCTCACAGCAACCTACTACGAGCAGTACTTC. Its translation: CASSLLTATYYEQYF.

V and J are TRBV11-3 and TRBJ2-7; 10 bases fit TRBD2. This CDR3 comprises 15 residues. V gave up 4 bases and J gave up 0 bases; unmatched junction bases: 3. Germline V gene data show CDR1 as SGHNT and CDR2 as YENEEA. The CDR3 spells CASSSGTSASYEQYF. CDR3 nucleotide sequence: TGTGCCAGCAGCTCAGGGACTAGCGCCTCCTACGAGCAGTACTTC.

The chain recombines TRBV4-1 with TRBJ1-2, with D possibly being TRBD1 (6 bases). Looked up from germline, CDR1 is MGHRA and CDR2 is YSYEKL. The CDR3 has 15 residues. V shed 4 bases and J shed 3 bases, with 15 bases lying between them. In DNA form, the CDR3 reads TGCGCCAGCAGCCCCGGGACATGGGGTGACTATGGCTACACCTTC. Protein product: CASSPGTWGDYGYTF.

The gene calls are TRBV5-1 and TRBJ1-3; D remains ambiguous. CDR3 length: 20 amino acids. V lost 0 bases and J lost 0, with 22 bases in between. CDR1 and CDR2 (germline): SGHRS, YFSETQ. The CDR3, as DNA: TGCGCCAGCAGCTTGGGGGTCTGGACCCGAGAAGGACTCTCTGGAAACACCATATATTTT. Its translation is CASSLGVWTREGLSGNTIYF.

V and J are TRBV25-1 and TRBJ2-5; 8 nucleotides match TRBD1. The DNA matches TRBJ2-7 better at its end, which makes the J call doubtful. The CDR3 totals 15 residues. In germline, CDR1 is MGHDK, CDR2 SYGVNS. The CDR3 DNA reads TGTGCCAGCAGTATCCGACAGGGGTTCTCCTACGAGCAGTACTTC. Translation gives CASSIRQGFSYEQYF.

The chain couples TRBV25-1 to TRBJ2-2, with 8 bases fitting TRBD2. The germline V gene encodes CDR1 MGHDK and CDR2 SYGVNS. CDR3 length: 17 residues. J lost 4 bases, V lost 4 bases, and 11 bases had no gene match. The CDR3 sequence: CASSAGGGGQITGELFF. The DNA for the CDR3 is TGTGCCAGCAGTGCGGGGGGGGGTGGACAGATCACCGGGGAGCTGTTTTTT. Full variable domain (remainder filled in from reference TRBV25-1 and TRBJ2-2): EADIYQTPRYLVIGTGKKITLECSQTMGHDKMYWYQQDPGMELHLIHYSYGVNSTEKGDLSSESTVSRIRTEHFPLTLESARPSHTSQYLCASSAGGGGQITGELFFGEGSRLTVL.

The chain is built from TRBV2 and TRBJ2-4, with D perhaps matching TRBD1 (6 bases). Trimming removed 5 bases from V and 0 bases from J, with 11 bases in between. The CDR3 covers 15 residues. Germline loops: CDR1 SNHLY, CDR2 FYNNEI. The CDR3 region has the DNA TGTGCCAGCAGTACAGGGACCCAAGCCAAAAACATTCAGTACTTC. Protein: CASSTGTQAKNIQYF.

The V gene is TRBV6-1, the J gene TRBJ2-1; 11 nucleotides match TRBD1. J lost 6 bases, V lost 3 bases, and 7 bases had no gene match. The germline gives CDR1 MNHNS, CDR2 SASEGT. The CDR3 sequence is 16 residues long. CDR3 loop: CASSDPGTGGLNEQFF. The CDR3 bases are TGTGCCAGCAGTGACCCCGGGACAGGGGGTCTCAATGAGCAGTTCTTC.

V is TRBV5-8 and J is TRBJ1-2; D might be TRBD1 (6 bases). V was clipped by 4 bases and J by 0 bases, with 13 bases between them. The CDR3 is 15 residues long. CDR1 is SGHTS and CDR2 is YDEGEE in the germline V gene. The CDR3 reads CASSPRTAANYGYTF. Here the CDR3 DNA reads TGTGCCAGCAGCCCACGGACAGCCGCTAACTATGGCTACACCTTC.

V is TRBV6-4 and J is TRBJ1-5; D possibly corresponds to TRBD1 (5 bases). Germline CDR1 MRHNA, CDR2 SNTAGT. The CDR3 extends over 14 amino acids. Trimming removed 4 bases from V and 0 bases from J, with 7 bases in between. CDR3 DNA sequence: TGTGCCAGCAGTGTCGGGGGTAGCAATCAGCCCCAGCATTTT. Translated: CASSVGGSNQPQHF.

The chain recombines TRBV6-1 with TRBJ1-1; a possible D gene is TRBD1 (5 bases). The CDR3 has 14 amino acids. Per the germline V gene, CDR1 is MNHNS and CDR2 is SASEGT. The germline V and J ends were trimmed by 7 bases and 1 base, with 13 bases remaining between them. The CDR3 DNA is TGTGCCAGCACGACGACAGTTACGAACACTGAAGCTTTCTTT. Translating it yields CASTTTVTNTEAFF.

The chain carries TRBV5-1 and TRBJ2-3; 9 bases are shared with TRBD2. V trimming: 7 bases; J trimming: 7 bases; junction bases outside the gene matches: 13. This CDR3 has 15 amino acids. Germline V CDR1 and CDR2: SGHRS, YFSETQ. CDR3 in DNA: TGCGCCAGCGGGGAGGGGGCTAGCGGGATCAATACGCAGTATTTT. It specifies CASGEGASGINTQYF.